This passage covers 7 T cell receptor beta chains from one sample sequenced in a study of technical replicates of blood from a few donors. Here immunoSEQ multiplex PCR was the method, and the copy in TCRdb shows in-frame clones only, minus some. The profile shows more than 80,000 clones, around 95% of them singletons. Material: T cells isolated from PBMCs. The receptors come from a human donor in good health.

J is TRBJ2-3 and V is TRBV7-7; 7 bases are a match to TRBD2. J gave up 4 bases and V 3 bases, and 4 bases lay outside the gene matches. CDR3 length: 14 residues. Per germline, CDR1 SSHAT and CDR2 FNYEAQ (reference sequence). The CDR3 reads CASSFGGRPDTQYF. As DNA, the CDR3 is TGTGCCAGCAGCTTCGGCGGGAGACCAGATACGCAGTATTTT. The variable domain in full, completed from reference TRBV7-7 and TRBJ2-3, reads GAGVSQSPRYKVTKRGQDVTLRCDPISSHATLYWYQQALGQGPEFLTYFNYEAQPDKSGLPSDRFSAERPEGSISTLTIQRTEQRDSAMYRCASSFGGRPDTQYFGPGTRLTVL.

The chain couples TRBV9 to TRBJ2-7; D might be TRBD1 (5 bases). This CDR3 contains 13 residues. The germline V and J ends were trimmed by 4 bases and 6 bases, with 14 bases remaining between them. Germline loops: CDR1 SGDLS, CDR2 YYNGEE. CDR3 sequence reads: CASSPNTGTEQYF. Written as DNA, the CDR3 is TGTGCCAGCAGCCCCAACACAGGTACCGAGCAGTACTTC.

The chain couples TRBV28 to TRBJ1-2, with D perhaps matching TRBD1 (6 bases). Looked up from germline, CDR1 is MDHEN and CDR2 is SYDVKM. There are 14 residues in the CDR3. Trimming left V 7 bases short and J 5 bases short, with 17 bases between. The CDR3 region has the DNA TGTGCCAGCACTTACGATGGGGGCGCTTATGGCTACACCTTC. It codes for CASTYDGGAYGYTF.

The chain recombines TRBV4-3 with TRBJ1-1, with TRBD1 identical over 7 bases. V lost 3 bases, J lost 8 bases, and 9 bases stayed unmatched. This CDR3 is 14 amino acids long. Per germline, CDR1 LGHNA and CDR2 YSLEER. CDR3 residues: CASSQTGLGGEAFF. CDR3 DNA: TGCGCCAGCAGCCAGACAGGGCTCGGTGGGGAAGCTTTCTTT.

The gene calls are TRBV10-2 and TRBJ2-7, with D perhaps TRBD2 (5 bases). The CDR3 is made up of 15 amino acids. Germline loops: CDR1 WSHSY, CDR2 SAAADI. V lost 4 bases, J lost 0 bases, and 13 bases lay in between. In DNA form, the CDR3 reads TGCGCCAGCAGTGTTATAGCGATTAACTCCTACGAGCAGTACTTC. Amino acids: CASSVIAINSYEQYF.

The V gene is TRBV7-8, the J gene TRBJ2-2, with 7 bases fitting TRBD1. This CDR3 contains 14 residues. Unmatched junction bases numbered 5, after V lost 4 bases and J lost 6 bases. Germline lookup yields CDR1 SGHVS and CDR2 FQNEAQ. The CDR3 loop reads CASSSTGWAGELFF. The DNA for the CDR3 is TGTGCCAGCAGCTCGACAGGGTGGGCCGGGGAGCTGTTTTTT.

Only one count was recorded for this clone. The gene calls are TRBV18 and TRBJ2-5; 7 nucleotides align to TRBD1. The CDR3 covers 17 residues. Germline V gene lookup returns CDR1 KGHSH and CDR2 LQKENI. J lost 4 bases, V lost 3 bases, and 14 bases had no gene match. The CDR3 protein is CASSPAAGQASSETQYF. CDR3 in DNA: TGTGCCAGCTCACCGGCGGCAGGACAGGCCTCTTCAGAGACCCAGTACTTC.